These T cell receptor beta chains were read from a single sample in a study of blood T cells in healthy people across ages. TCRdb independently ran MiXCR on the 5' RACE reads; one entry per CDR3 protein. The data contain about 1 million distinct CDR3 sequences, more than 40% of them singletons. The specimen was blood. These receptors were collected from a woman in her sixties in good health. The CDR3 runs from the conserved cysteine through the conserved F or W. Fields, in order: clone size, J gene, D gene, V gene, CDR3 protein, CDR3 DNA. D genes are given only for firm matches. Clone size is given for some rows only: seen once, a few or many times, or a class if the clone is expanded.

.	TRBJ1-2	.	TRBV30	CAWGRRAGRYGYTF	TGTGCCTGGGGGCGTAGGGCAGGGCGCTATGGCTACACCTTC
.	TRBJ2-7	.	TRBV7-6	CANSLGLLYEQYF	TGTGCCAACAGCTTAGGACTACTCTACGAGCAGTACTTC
.	TRBJ2-1	.	TRBV2	CARDVADKYNEQFF	TGTGCCAGAGACGTTGCGGATAAGTACAATGAGCAGTTCTTC
.	TRBJ2-3	.	TRBV9	CASSVDLLTSTDTQYF	TGTGCCAGCAGCGTAGATCTATTAACTAGCACAGATACGCAGTATTTT
.	TRBJ2-2	.	TRBV4-1	CASSQEPKTGSNTGELFF	TGCGCCAGCAGCCAAGAGCCGAAGACTGGATCGAACACCGGGGAGCTGTTTTTT
.	TRBJ2-1	TRBD2	TRBV15	CATSMGLAKAFNEQFF	TGTGCCACCAGCATGGGACTAGCGAAGGCATTCAATGAGCAGTTCTTC
.	TRBJ2-5	.	TRBV6-5	CASRRDLAGKTQYF	TGTGCCAGCAGACGGGACTTGGCGGGAAAGACCCAGTACTTC
once	TRBJ2-3	TRBD2	TRBV27	CASSPGRANEEYF	TGTGCCAGCAGTCCCGGGAGGGCAAATGAAGAGTATTTT
.	TRBJ1-1	TRBD1	TRBV20-1	CSASPGLTGGTEAFF	TGCAGTGCTAGTCCCGGTTTGACAGGGGGCACTGAAGCTTTCTTT
.	TRBJ2-7	.	TRBV29-1	CSAQWTPYEQYF	TGCAGCGCCCAGTGGACGCCCTACGAGCAGTACTTC
.	TRBJ1-2	.	TRBV20-1	CSARSTGEYGYTF	TGCAGTGCTAGGTCGACGGGGGAGTATGGCTACACCTTC
.	TRBJ2-5	.	TRBV28	CASQGDRRETQYF	TGTGCCAGCCAGGGAGACAGGAGAGAGACCCAGTACTTC
.	TRBJ2-3	.	TRBV28	CASSSGPDLAGTQYF	TGTGCCAGCAGTTCCGGCCCTGATCTAGCAGGTACGCAGTATTTT
.	TRBJ2-1	TRBD2	TRBV14	CASSLAGPGLPYNEQFF	TGTGCCAGCAGCCTAGCTGGACCGGGACTACCCTACAATGAGCAGTTCTTC
.	TRBJ2-1	.	TRBV28	CASSSLQDNEQFF	TGTGCCAGCAGTTCCCTACAGGACAATGAGCAGTTCTTC
.	TRBJ2-6	.	TRBV28	CASSSAPIYGANVLTF	TGTGCCAGCAGTTCCGCGCCCATTTATGGGGCCAACGTCCTGACTTTC
.	TRBJ2-3	.	TRBV24-1	CATSDSSTPDTQYF	TGTGCCACCAGTGATAGTTCTACTCCAGATACGCAGTATTTT
.	TRBJ2-7	.	TRBV5-1	CASSATPQGGGEQYF	TGCGCCAGCAGCGCGACTCCCCAGGGTGGTGGCGAGCAGTACTTC
once	TRBJ2-7	.	TRBV13	CANSLGPTYEQYF	TGTGCCAACAGCTTGGGCCCCACCTACGAGCAGTACTTC
.	TRBJ1-1	.	TRBV5-6	CASSLGDLTEAFF	TGCGCCAGCAGCTTGGGGGACTTGACTGAAGCTTTCTTT
few	TRBJ2-6	.	TRBV7-6	CASSERPTPSGANVLTF	TGTGCCAGTTCAGAGCGACCCACTCCTTCTGGGGCCAACGTCCTGACTTTC
.	TRBJ2-1	TRBD2	TRBV11-2	CASSPTTGGDEQFF	TGTGCCAGCAGCCCGACAACTGGGGGGGATGAGCAGTTCTTC
few	TRBJ2-1	TRBD2	TRBV20-1	CSAILAGEEGNEQFF	TGCAGTGCTATTCTAGCGGGGGAGGAGGGCAATGAGCAGTTCTTC
few	TRBJ2-3	.	TRBV7-2	CASSPRRLSVTDTQYF	TGTGCCAGCAGCCCCCGAAGACTTTCAGTTACAGATACGCAGTATTTT
.	TRBJ2-1	.	TRBV21-1	CASSGEGQGARVDEQFF	TGTGCCAGCAGCGGCGAGGGACAGGGGGCGAGGGTTGATGAGCAGTTCTTC
.	TRBJ2-7	.	TRBV28	CASSLRALNNEQYF	TGTGCCAGCAGTTTACGGGCCCTGAACAATGAGCAGTACTTC
few	TRBJ2-7	TRBD2	TRBV15	CATSLVAGGYEQYF	TGTGCCACCAGCCTGGTAGCGGGGGGCTACGAGCAGTACTTC
few	TRBJ1-2	.	TRBV10-3	CAISEPGSGYTF	TGTGCCATCAGTGAGCCGGGGAGCGGCTACACCTTC
.	TRBJ2-1	TRBD2	TRBV20-1	CSAGTSGSLGEYNEQFF	TGCAGTGCTGGGACTAGCGGGAGTTTAGGCGAGTACAATGAGCAGTTCTTC
few	TRBJ1-2	.	TRBV25-1	CATPRAYGYTF	TGTGCCACCCCAAGGGCCTATGGCTACACCTTC
.	TRBJ2-7	TRBD1	TRBV28	CASSSTGTGYSYEQYF	TGTGCCAGCAGCTCAACCGGGACAGGATATTCCTACGAGCAGTACTTC
few	TRBJ2-1	TRBD2	TRBV20-1	CSARDQRTSGSSYNEQFF	TGCAGTGCTAGAGATCAACGGACTAGCGGGAGTTCCTACAATGAGCAGTTCTTC
few	TRBJ2-5	.	TRBV9	CASSPSLAQAGETQYF	TGTGCCAGCAGCCCTTCGCTAGCGCAGGCGGGGGAGACCCAGTACTTC
few	TRBJ1-4	.	TRBV29-1	CSVAGGGNEKLFF	TGCAGCGTGGCGGGGGGCGGTAATGAAAAACTGTTTTTT
.	TRBJ1-6	.	TRBV20-1	CSARVGSSYNSSLHF	TGCAGTGCTAGAGTGGGGAGCTCCTATAATTCATCCCTCCACTTT
few	TRBJ2-7	TRBD2	TRBV28	CASSSSGTSLTYEQYF	TGTGCCAGCAGTTCATCCGGGACTAGCCTAACCTACGAGCAGTACTTC
.	TRBJ2-1	.	TRBV7-8	CASSLGVEQFF	TGTGCCAGCAGCTTAGGAGTTGAGCAGTTCTTC
.	TRBJ2-6	.	TRBV5-1	CASSSGQHLSGANVLTF	TGCGCCAGCAGCTCAGGACAGCATCTCTCTGGGGCCAACGTCCTGACTTTC
.	TRBJ2-1	.	TRBV27	CASSLKVGILYNEQFF	TGTGCCAGCAGTCTAAAGGTGGGCATTCTTTACAATGAGCAGTTCTTC
many	TRBJ2-7	TRBD1	TRBV10-2	CASRTGGPYEQYF	TGCGCCAGCAGGACAGGGGGCCCCTACGAGCAGTACTTC
many	TRBJ2-7	.	TRBV10-3	CAISDSAASEQYF	TGTGCCATCAGTGATTCGGCGGCTAGCGAGCAGTACTTC
.	TRBJ2-2	.	TRBV10-3	CATSDQPANTGELFF	TGTGCCACCTCTGACCAACCTGCGAACACCGGGGAGCTGTTTTTT
few	TRBJ2-3	TRBD2	TRBV11-1	CASSHRTSAHSDTQYF	TGTGCCAGCAGCCATCGGACTAGCGCACACTCAGATACGCAGTATTTT